This TCR beta chain was observed in a study of blood T cell repertoires in COVID-19. Study background: Samples representing acute and convalescent COVID-19 were sourced from the United States, Italy and Spain.

The participants were between roughly 18 and 89 years old and came from some 23 US areas. Clinical history as reported by participants underpinned cohort assignment. As processed by the authors: Amplifying reference gene primers gave estimates of nucleated cell counts. Using immunoSEQ multiplex PCR, the repertoire was profiled, and TCRdb retains in-frame clones only, with some absent. V and J calls and clone size are as listed in that table; D and trimming were resolved from the DNA. The sample includes around 250,000 clones, around 81% of them seen just once. This clone was recorded only once. The CDR3 length is 15 residues. CDR1 is SGHNT, CDR2 YYREEE, per germline (reference sequence). Trimming cost V 10 bases and J 1 base, with 18 bases left between them.

The sequence derives from a man over 45 who had recovered from COVID-19. The chain uses TRBV5-4 and TRBJ1-3, with D possibly being TRBD1 (6 bases). Sequenced material: PBMCs or T cells enriched from blood (not recorded which). The CDR3: CASSRDTGSGNTIYF. The CDR3 coding sequence is TGTGCCTCGTCCCGGGACACCGGGTCTGGAAACACCATATATTTT.